Here is one TCR beta chain with its context. The CDR3 loop spans 15 amino acids. V lost 3 bases, J lost 3 bases, and 7 bases stayed unmatched. Germline CDR1 and CDR2: LGHDT and YNNKEL (reference sequence). The data derive from a study of blood T cell repertoires in COVID-19. For the study at large: Collection of acute and convalescent COVID-19 samples took place in the United States, Italy and Spain.

This table comes from immunoSEQ multiplex PCR, and its TCRdb copy is limited to in-frame clones, with some not included. In the table there are around 140,000 clones, around 80% of which are singletons. Participant ages covered 18 to 89 years across around 22 US areas. Recovered status applied to Cohort 3 donors who had two consecutive negative PCRs. It also applied to those with clearance or with symptom resolution. The TCR sequence derives from a woman in her forties or fifties who had recovered from COVID-19. Sequenced sample: PBMCs or T cells enriched from blood (not recorded which). The chain employs TRBV3-1 (or the pseudogene TRBV3-2) and TRBJ1-2; TRBD1 matches 7 bases. CDR3 nucleotides: TGTGCCAGCAGCCAGGCGGTCGGGACAGACTATGGCTACACCTTC. Protein: CASSQAVGTDYGYTF.